This T cell receptor (beta chain) was observed in a study of CD8+ T cells in alopecia areata. Points from the study as a whole: Tofacitinib delivered significant drops in scalp clonality and in expanded CD8+ clones among the top 100.

Germline V CDR1 and CDR2: SGHRS, YFSETQ. The V end lost 3 bases, the J end lost 0 bases, and 7 bases lay between the germline ends. CDR3 length equals 14 residues. To note about this clone: Its antigen is undetermined.

In each case, RNA was isolated and then reverse transcribed into cDNA as the sequencing template. The protocol was immunoSEQ multiplex PCR, while the TCRdb copy is restricted to in-frame clones and leaves out a portion. The sample yields 180,000 or so clones, about 54% seen once. Treatment indicated: oral pan-JAK inhibitor, 5-10 mg twice daily. This chain links TRBV5-1 with TRBJ2-1; D ambiguous. The TCR was taken from a human donor with alopecia areata. The specimen was CD4+ T cells sorted from blood, collected at approximately week 60, from a patient treated with tofacitinib. In nucleotides, the CDR3 is TGCGCCAGCAGCTCTCCGAGCTCCTACAATGAGCAGTTCTTC. It translates to CASSSPSSYNEQFF.